The source of this T cell receptor (beta chain) is a study of follicular helper T cells after annual influenza vaccination. Time point meaning: 2013-2014 season, 7 days after vaccination. Using immunoSEQ multiplex PCR, the repertoire was profiled, and TCRdb retains in-frame clones only, with some absent. Among 9,000 or so clones, under 85% were seen once, and the ten largest hold 3%. The V gene's germline CDR1 is SGHRS and CDR2 YFSETQ. This CDR3 spans 16 amino acids. The V and J ends lost 0 bases and 4 bases respectively, with 13 bases between them. This clone was detected only a few times. Sequencing was performed on CXCR5+ CD38- circulating T follicular helper cells from blood, taken 7 days after influenza vaccination. Documented subset: circulating Tfh, non-naive CD4+CXCR5+PD-1+ (ICOS+CD38+ or ICOS-CD38-). This clonotype originated in an adult who received the influenza vaccine. The chain joins TRBV5-1 to TRBJ2-2; D possibly uses TRBD1 or TRBD2 (5 bases each). CDR3 sequence (DNA): TGCGCCAGCAGCTTGGAAGGGCTGGGGACCACCGGGGAGCTGTTTTTT. Amino acid sequence: CASSLEGLGTTGELFF.